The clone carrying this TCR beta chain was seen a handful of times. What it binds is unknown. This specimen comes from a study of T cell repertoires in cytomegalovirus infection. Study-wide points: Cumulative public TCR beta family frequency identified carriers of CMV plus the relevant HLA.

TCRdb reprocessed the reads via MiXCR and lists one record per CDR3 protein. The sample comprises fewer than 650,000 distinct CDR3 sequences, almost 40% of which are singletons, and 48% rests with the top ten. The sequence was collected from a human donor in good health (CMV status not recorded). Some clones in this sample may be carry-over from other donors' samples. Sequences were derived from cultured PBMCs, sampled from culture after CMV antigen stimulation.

In nucleotides, the CDR3 is TGTGCCAGCAGTGAGGTAGGGTCCGGAACAGATACGCAGTATTTT. Amino acid sequence: CASSEVGSGTDTQYF. This rearrangement joins TRBV6-1 to TRBJ2-3; D unresolved. The CDR3 length is 15 residues. The V gene lost 3 bases and the J gene lost 3 bases, with 13 bases spanning the gap. Germline values: CDR1 MNHNS, CDR2 SASEGT.